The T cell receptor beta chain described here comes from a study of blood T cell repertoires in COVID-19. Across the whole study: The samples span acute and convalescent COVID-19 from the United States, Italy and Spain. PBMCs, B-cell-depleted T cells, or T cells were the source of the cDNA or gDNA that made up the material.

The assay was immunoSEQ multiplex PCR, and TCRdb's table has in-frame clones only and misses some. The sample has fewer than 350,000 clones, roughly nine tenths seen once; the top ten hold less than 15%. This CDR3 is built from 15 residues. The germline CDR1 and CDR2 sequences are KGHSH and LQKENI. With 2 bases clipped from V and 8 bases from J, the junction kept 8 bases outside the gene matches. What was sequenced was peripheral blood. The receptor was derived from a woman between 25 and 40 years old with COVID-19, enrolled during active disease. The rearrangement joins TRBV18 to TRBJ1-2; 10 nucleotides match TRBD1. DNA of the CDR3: TGTGCCAGCTCACCAACCGGGGGACAGGGGCGCGGCTACACCTTC. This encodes CASSPTGGQGRGYTF.